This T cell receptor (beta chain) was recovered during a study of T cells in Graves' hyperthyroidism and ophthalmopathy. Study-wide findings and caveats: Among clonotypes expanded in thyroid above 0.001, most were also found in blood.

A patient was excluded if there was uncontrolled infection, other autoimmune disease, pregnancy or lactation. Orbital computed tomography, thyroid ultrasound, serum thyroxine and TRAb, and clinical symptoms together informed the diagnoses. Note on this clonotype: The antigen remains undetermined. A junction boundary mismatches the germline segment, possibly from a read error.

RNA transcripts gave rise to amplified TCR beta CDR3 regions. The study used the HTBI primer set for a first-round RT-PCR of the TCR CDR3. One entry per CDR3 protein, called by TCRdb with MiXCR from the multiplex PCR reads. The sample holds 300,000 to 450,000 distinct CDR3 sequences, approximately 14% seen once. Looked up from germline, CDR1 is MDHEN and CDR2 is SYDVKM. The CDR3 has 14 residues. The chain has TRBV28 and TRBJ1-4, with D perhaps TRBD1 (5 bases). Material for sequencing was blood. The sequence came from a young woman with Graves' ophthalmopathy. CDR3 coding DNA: TGTGCCAGCAGTATAGGGACGGGGGATGAAAGACTGTTTTTT. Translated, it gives CASSIGTGDERLFF.